This is a list of T cell receptor beta chains from one sample in a study of T cells in Graves' hyperthyroidism and ophthalmopathy. TCRdb itself ran the multiplex PCR reads through MiXCR, one entry per CDR3 protein. The top ten clones hold less than 40% of a sample with roughly 710,000 distinct CDR3 sequences, roughly 32% of them seen once. Sequencing was performed on blood. The receptors were sampled from a woman between 40 and 55 years old with Graves' hyperthyroidism. The CDR3 runs from the conserved cysteine through the conserved F or W. D genes are given only for firm matches. Clone size is not always given. Where it is, it says once, few, many or a class for expanded clones.

J gene | V gene | clone size | D gene | CDR3 protein | CDR3 DNA
TRBJ2-7 | TRBV7-9 | many | - | CASSRLGGVGSYEQYF | TGTGCCAGCAGCCGCCTAGGGGGAGTCGGCTCCTACGAGCAGTACTTC
TRBJ2-5 | TRBV7-9 | once | - | CASSLVKETQHF | TGTGCCAGCAGCCTAGTGAAGGAGACCCAGCACTTC
TRBJ1-2 | TRBV5-1 | - | - | CASSLEAETYGYTF | TGCGCCAGCAGCTTGGAGGCAGAAACCTATGGCTACACCTTC
TRBJ2-3 | TRBV19 | - | TRBD2 | CATHGGGESDTQYF | TGTGCCACCCATGGCGGGGGGGAGTCAGATACGCAGTATTTT
TRBJ1-4 | TRBV27 | - | - | CASSSVLRDGNEKLFF | TGTGCCAGCAGTTCCGTCCTCCGGGATGGTAATGAAAAACTGTTTTTT
TRBJ2-7 | TRBV9 | few | TRBD2 | CASSFREGAEYEQYF | TGTGCCAGCAGCTTCCGGGAGGGAGCTGAGTACGAGCAGTACTTC
TRBJ2-7 | TRBV7-2 | - | TRBD2 | CASRGLAGVYEQYF | TGTGCCAGCAGGGGACTAGCGGGAGTCTACGAGCAGTACTTC
TRBJ1-5 | TRBV12-3/TRBV12-4 | - | TRBD1 | CASNLRGNSNQPQHF | TGTGCCAGCAATCTCAGGGGGAATAGCAATCAGCCCCAGCATTTT
TRBJ1-2 | TRBV6-5 | - | - | CAISHASTSTNYGYTF | TGTGCCATCAGTCACGCATCTACAAGTACTAACTATGGCTACACCTTC
TRBJ2-6 | TRBV25-1 | - | - | CASSFFRADRANVLTF | TGTGCCAGCAGTTTCTTTCGAGCGGACAGGGCCAACGTCCTGACTTTC
TRBJ1-5 | TRBV7-2 | - | - | CASSVQDVSSQPQHF | TGTGCCAGCAGCGTCCAGGACGTTAGCAGTCAGCCCCAGCATTTT
TRBJ2-7 | TRBV29-1 | many | - | CSATSGGDEQYF | TGCAGCGCTACGTCGGGCGGCGACGAGCAGTACTTC
TRBJ1-5 | TRBV7-2 | many | TRBD1 | CASSSWTGLSSNQPQHF | TGTGCCAGCAGCTCGTGGACAGGACTCTCTAGCAATCAGCCCCAGCATTTT
TRBJ2-7 | TRBV24-1 | many | - | CATSSSDSYEQYF | TGTGCCACCAGTAGCTCCGACTCCTACGAGCAGTACTTC
TRBJ1-2 | TRBV6-2/TRBV6-3 | few | - | CASSPHTVYGYTF | TGTGCCAGCAGTCCACACACCGTATATGGCTACACCTTC
TRBJ1-6 | TRBV7-2 | - | - | CASSQDTQSSYNSPLHF | TGTGCCAGCAGCCAAGATACACAAAGCTCCTATAATTCACCCCTCCACTTT
TRBJ1-6 | TRBV6-5 | - | - | CASSYGPGLDSPLHF | TGTGCCAGCAGTTACGGACCGGGCCTCGATTCACCCCTCCACTTT
TRBJ2-1 | TRBV7-9 | - | TRBD2 | CASAAGGSYNEQFF | TGTGCCAGCGCAGCGGGAGGATCCTACAATGAGCAGTTCTTC
TRBJ2-7 | TRBV12-3/TRBV12-4 | few | - | CASSPTGTQYYEQYF | TGTGCCAGCAGTCCCACCGGGACCCAATACTACGAGCAGTACTTC
TRBJ2-5 | TRBV20-1 | - | - | CSASPGGTQYF | TGCAGTGCTAGTCCAGGAGGGACCCAGTACTTC
TRBJ1-1 | TRBV10-2 | - | - | CASRARDRTEAFF | TGCGCCAGCAGGGCCAGGGATCGCACTGAAGCTTTCTTT
TRBJ1-2 | TRBV9 | - | - | CASSPSRGASGYTF | TGTGCCAGCAGCCCGTCAAGGGGGGCTTCTGGCTACACCTTC
TRBJ2-3 | TRBV5-1 | - | - | CASSFRGTDTQYF | TGCGCCAGCAGCTTTCGAGGCACAGATACGCAGTATTTT
TRBJ2-3 | TRBV15 | - | - | CATSRNPRVPDTQYF | TGTGCCACCAGCAGAAATCCGCGAGTCCCAGATACGCAGTATTTT
TRBJ2-5 | TRBV10-2 | - | - | CASSSREGAETQYF | TGTGCCAGCAGTTCCAGGGAGGGGGCAGAGACCCAGTACTTC
TRBJ2-5 | TRBV20-1 | many | TRBD2 | CSARDPLAGEETQYF | TGCAGTGCTAGAGATCCCCTAGCGGGAGAAGAGACCCAGTACTTC
TRBJ1-3 | TRBV7-2 | - | TRBD1 | CASSPTGDRGNTIYF | TGTGCCAGCAGCCCGACCGGGGACAGGGGAAACACCATATATTTT
TRBJ2-5 | TRBV5-6 | few | - | CASSLIGEQETQYF | TGTGCCAGCAGCCTGATCGGGGAACAAGAGACCCAGTACTTC
TRBJ2-5 | TRBV5-8 | many | - | CASSLDSLGTQYF | TGTGCCAGCAGCCTGGACAGCCTCGGGACCCAGTACTTC
TRBJ1-1 | TRBV5-8 | few | - | CASSQEAASMNTEAFF | TGCGCCAGCAGCCAAGAAGCAGCCTCCATGAACACTGAAGCTTTCTTT
TRBJ1-5 | TRBV2 | many | - | CASRTGLGSQPQHF | TGTGCCAGCAGGACAGGCCTTGGTAGTCAGCCCCAGCATTTT
TRBJ2-4 | TRBV15 | - | - | CATSRDISQVDIQYF | TGTGCCACCAGCAGAGATATATCCCAAGTCGACATTCAGTACTTC
TRBJ1-3 | TRBV2 | - | - | CASKGPRSGNTIYF | TGTGCCAGCAAGGGACCGCGCTCTGGAAACACCATATATTTT
TRBJ1-4 | TRBV7-6 | - | - | CASSLMRGEKLFF | TGTGCCAGCAGCTTGATGAGAGGTGAAAAACTGTTTTTT
TRBJ2-7 | TRBV19 | once | - | CASSLSTRGDEQYF | TGTGCCAGCAGTTTGTCAACGAGGGGCGACGAGCAGTACTTC
TRBJ1-2 | TRBV12-3/TRBV12-4 | - | - | CASSFVPPGENYGYTF | TGTGCCAGCAGTTTTGTCCCTCCGGGAGAGAACTATGGCTACACCTTC
TRBJ1-5 | TRBV7-8 | - | - | CASNLQGGQPQHF | TGTGCCAGCAATCTACAGGGAGGTCAGCCCCAGCATTTT
TRBJ2-5 | TRBV9 | many | - | CASSAETEETQYF | TGTGCCAGCAGCGCGGAAACGGAAGAGACCCAGTACTTC
TRBJ1-1 | TRBV5-6 | - | - | CASSRGGGAGRTEAFF | TGTGCCAGCAGCCGAGGAGGTGGGGCAGGGCGAACTGAAGCTTTCTTT